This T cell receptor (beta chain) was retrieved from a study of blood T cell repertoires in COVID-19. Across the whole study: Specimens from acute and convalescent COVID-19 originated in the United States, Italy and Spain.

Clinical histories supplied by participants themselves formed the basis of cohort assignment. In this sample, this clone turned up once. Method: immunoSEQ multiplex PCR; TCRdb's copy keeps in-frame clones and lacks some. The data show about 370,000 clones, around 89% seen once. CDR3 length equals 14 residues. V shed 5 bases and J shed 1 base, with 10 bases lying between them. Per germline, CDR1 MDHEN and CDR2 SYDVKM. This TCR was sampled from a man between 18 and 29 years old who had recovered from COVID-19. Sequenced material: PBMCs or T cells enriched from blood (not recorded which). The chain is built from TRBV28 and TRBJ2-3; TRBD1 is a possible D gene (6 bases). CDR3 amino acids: CASSRDTGTDTQYF. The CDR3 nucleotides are TGTGCCAGCAGTAGGGACACAGGCACAGATACGCAGTATTTT.